The 3 T cell receptor beta chains listed next were all sequenced from one sample in a study of shared clonotypes between healthy human individuals (dated by TCRdb to about 2020). To prepare the library, the immunoSEQ multiplex PCR assay was applied. This immuneACCESS table, as held by TCRdb, lists in-frame sequences with V and J called but not all clones. Of the missing ones, under half trace to an unresolved V gene in checked studies; the others have no known cause. The sample includes more than 2,000,000 clones, with approximately 93% observed a single time. The ten most abundant clones make up 0.39% of the sample. What was sequenced was naive CD4+ T cells from PBMCs. What the cell subset or site label conveys for this sample: CD45RA+ positively selected. The receptors stem from a young man in good health. Some clones in this sample may be carry-over from other donors' samples.

The V and J genes are TRBV5-1 and TRBJ1-5; no definite D call. Germline V gives CDR1 SGHRS, CDR2 YFSETQ. The CDR3 contains 14 residues. The germline V and J ends were trimmed by 0 bases and 4 bases, with 8 bases remaining between them. The CDR3 nucleotides read TGCGCCAGCAGCTTGGTAGCAGATAATCAGCCCCAGCATTTT. Its translation is CASSLVADNQPQHF.

The chain couples TRBV5-1 to TRBJ2-3, with 11 bases that match TRBD2. Germline V gene sequence: CDR1 SGHRS, CDR2 YFSETQ. CDR3 size: 22 residues. V was clipped by 4 bases and J by 2 bases; unmatched bases: 24. The CDR3 here is CASSARLVAGGMALRSTDTQYF. The CDR3 DNA follows: TGCGCCAGCAGCGCCAGATTAGTAGCGGGAGGGATGGCTTTGAGGTCCACAGATACGCAGTATTTT.

The chain couples TRBV19 to TRBJ2-7, with 13 bases that match TRBD2. The V gene end was trimmed by 5 bases and the J gene end by 8 bases; junction bases not matched to a gene: 9. CDR3 length: 15 amino acids. The germline gives CDR1 LNHDA, CDR2 SQIVND (reference sequence). In DNA, the CDR3 is TGTGCCAGTAGTCCTGAGGGACTAGCGGGGCGCCAGCAGTACTTC. Protein product: CASSPEGLAGRQQYF.